These 17 T cell receptor beta chains share one sample of origin, sequenced in a study of blood T cells in healthy people across ages. The second PCR ran about 6 to 11 cycles with a sample-barcoded 5' primer and J-beta primers. Each CDR3 protein gets one entry after TCRdb re-called the 5' RACE reads with MiXCR. The sample yields some 1.5 million distinct CDR3 sequences, 28% seen once. Sample: blood. All receptors come from a young woman in good health.

This clonotype appeared a few times. This chain joins TRBV3-1 and TRBJ2-5, with D possibly being TRBD2 (6 bases). V was trimmed by 4 bases and J by 4 bases, leaving 13 bases between them. Germline CDR1 LGHDT, CDR2 YNNKEL (reference sequence). The CDR3 is 14 amino acids. Written as DNA, the CDR3 is TGTGCCAGCAGCCCTTGGGGGGAGAGAGAGACCCAGTACTTC. The encoded protein is CASSPWGERETQYF.

The V gene is TRBV4-2, the J gene TRBJ1-4, with a possible D match to TRBD1 (6 bases). V lost 0 bases and J lost 10, with 15 bases in between. The CDR3 sequence is 15 residues long. Germline V lookup: CDR1 LGHNA, CDR2 YNFKEQ. In DNA form, the CDR3 reads TGTGCCAGCAGCCAAGAGCCGAGACAGGATAGAAAACTGTTTTTT. This encodes CASSQEPRQDRKLFF.

This clonotype was detected only a few times. V usage is TRBV20-1 and J usage is TRBJ2-3; perhaps TRBD2 as D (5 bases). The CDR3 contains 14 residues. Germline V gene lookup returns CDR1 DFQATT and CDR2 SNEGSKA (reference sequence). V was cut by 3 bases and J by 0 bases, with 10 bases left in between. The chain's CDR3 is CSASGESSTDTQYF. In DNA form, the CDR3 reads TGCAGTGCTAGCGGGGAGTCCAGCACAGATACGCAGTATTTT.

The rearrangement uses TRBV9 and TRBJ2-3; 8 bases align to TRBD2. CDR1 and CDR2 (germline): SGDLS, YYNGEE. This CDR3 is 18 amino acids long. J was trimmed by 6 bases and V by 4 bases; bases with no gene match: 19. CDR3 bases: TGTGCCAGCAGCCCCACCCCATTAGCGGGGTTGGTAGAGGATACGCAGTATTTT. This encodes CASSPTPLAGLVEDTQYF.

This clonotype has ten or more counts. V and J are TRBV12-3 or TRBV12-4 and TRBJ2-7, with 13 positions matching TRBD2. The V gene end was trimmed by 5 bases and the J gene end by 5 bases; junction bases not matched to a gene: 6. The CDR3 has 15 amino acids. As DNA, the CDR3 is TGTGCCAGCAGTCCGTGGACTAGCGGGAGTAACGAGCAGTACTTC. This encodes CASSPWTSGSNEQYF.

This clonotype was recorded a few times. One end of the junction fails to match germline, which may point to a read error. The chain is built from TRBV6-1 and TRBJ2-1; either TRBD1 or TRBD2 may supply D (6 bases each). The CDR3 is 17 residues long. The germline V gene has CDR1 MNHNS and CDR2 SASEGT. The CDR3 reads CPSSESRGASSYNEQFF. The CDR3 nucleotides read TGTCCCAGCAGTGAATCTAGGGGGGCGAGCTCCTACAATGAGCAGTTCTTC.

The rearrangement uses TRBV20-1 and TRBJ2-1; no firm D call. V was shortened by 2 bases and J by 7 bases, with 6 bases between the two germline ends. CDR1 is DFQATT and CDR2 is SNEGSKA in the germline V gene (reference sequence). The CDR3 totals 11 residues. DNA for the CDR3: TGCAGTGCTAGATATGGGAATGAGCAGTTCTTC. The encoded protein is CSARYGNEQFF.

This clonotype was detected many times. V gene TRBV12-3 or TRBV12-4 combines with J gene TRBJ2-5; D may be TRBD2 (5 bases). This CDR3 comprises 13 residues. The V gene lost 6 bases and the J gene lost 5 bases, with 13 bases spanning the gap. The CDR3 here is CASSLRGSETQYF. In DNA, the CDR3 is TGTGCCAGCAGCTTGAGAGGGTCGGAGACCCAGTACTTC.

A single count supports this clonotype. The V call is TRBV20-1, the J call TRBJ2-1; TRBD2 is a possible D gene (5 bases). CDR1 and CDR2 (germline): DFQATT, SNEGSKA (reference sequence). V lost 1 base and J lost 1, with 8 bases in between. The CDR3 sequence is 14 residues long. This CDR3 is CSARGEGSYNEQFF. In DNA form, the CDR3 reads TGCAGTGCTAGAGGTGAGGGTTCCTACAATGAGCAGTTCTTC.

This clonotype has at least ten counts. This chain joins TRBV7-2 and TRBJ2-1; 8 bases fit TRBD2. The CDR3 spans 16 residues. J gave up 9 bases and V 4 bases, and 14 bases lay outside the gene matches. Germline CDR1 and CDR2: SGHTA and FQGNSA. The chain's CDR3 is CASSSRLGAGGGEQFF. The CDR3 DNA sequence: TGTGCCAGCAGCTCCCGACTCGGGGCGGGAGGCGGTGAGCAGTTCTTC.

This clonotype was observed at least ten times. V is TRBV12-3 or TRBV12-4 and J is TRBJ1-1; D uncertain. V was trimmed by 3 bases and J by 10 bases, leaving 6 bases between them. CDR3 length: 10 residues. CDR3 residues: CASSFRLAFF. CDR3 DNA: TGTGCCAGCAGTTTCCGTTTAGCTTTCTTT.

This clonotype has a handful of counts. J is TRBJ2-3 and V is TRBV27; D remains unclear. The CDR3 contains 14 residues. Per the germline V gene, CDR1 is MNHEY and CDR2 is SMNVEV (reference sequence). V was trimmed by 6 bases and J by 5 bases, leaving 15 bases between them. The CDR3 is CASSAAFRGDTQYF. CDR3 in DNA: TGTGCCAGCAGCGCAGCCTTTAGAGGAGATACGCAGTATTTT.

The table lists this clonotype with a few counts. The rearrangement uses TRBV2 and TRBJ2-1, with a tentative D call TRBD1 (5 bases). Germline-derived CDR1 and CDR2 are SNHLY and FYNNEI. CDR3 length equals 12 residues. The V gene lost 3 bases and the J gene lost 8 bases, with 8 bases spanning the gap. CDR3 in amino acids: CASSETAYEQFF. CDR3 DNA: TGTGCCAGCAGTGAGACAGCTTATGAGCAGTTCTTC.

The rearrangement links TRBV29-1 to TRBJ1-2; D is ambiguous. With 7 bases removed from V and 8 bases from J, the gap between germline ends came to 17 bases. This CDR3 is 12 amino acids long. The V gene's germline CDR1 is SQVTM and CDR2 ANQGSEA. The CDR3 DNA reads as TGCAGCGCCGCGAATCTCCTGGAGGGCTACACCTTC. Its translation is CSAANLLEGYTF. Using reference TRBV29-1 and TRBJ1-2 for the parts outside the CDR3, the full variable domain is SAVISQKPSRDICQRGTSLTIQCQVDSQVTMMFWYRQQPGQSLTLIATANQGSEATYESGFVIDKFPISRPNLTFSTLTVSNMSPEDSSIYLCSAANLLEGYTFGSGTRLTVV.

There are a few counts of this clonotype. V usage is TRBV4-1 and J usage is TRBJ1-4, with a tentative D call TRBD1 (5 bases). Germline values: CDR1 MGHRA, CDR2 YSYEKL. The V and J ends lost 4 bases and 7 bases respectively, with 16 bases between them. This CDR3 contains 15 residues. The CDR3 is CASSRADSNGEKLFF. In DNA form, the CDR3 reads TGCGCCAGCAGCCGGGCCGACAGTAACGGTGAAAAACTGTTTTTT.

In its sample, this clonotype was seen a few times. The chain combines TRBV7-2 with TRBJ1-6, with D perhaps TRBD1 (5 bases). The germline CDR1 and CDR2 sequences are SGHTA and FQGNSA. This CDR3 comprises 15 residues. V lost 1 base to trimming and J lost 7 bases, with 11 bases between them. For the CDR3, the DNA is TGTGCCAGCAGCTTAGATCCAGGGTGGAATTCACCCCTCCACTTT. This translates into CASSLDPGWNSPLHF.

This clonotype was seen repeatedly, ten times or more. The V call is TRBV6-5, the J call TRBJ2-4; D possibly corresponds to TRBD1 (6 bases). Germline CDR1 MNHEY, CDR2 SVGAGI. This CDR3 is built from 13 residues. V shed 8 bases and J shed 6 bases, with 14 bases lying between them. The CDR3 coding sequence is TGTGCCAGCGGACAGTCGGTGGGAAACATTCAGTACTTC. Translated: CASGQSVGNIQYF.